A selection of T cell receptor beta chains follows, all from one sample in a study of control samples from healthy donors and cancer patients. Produced via immunoSEQ multiplex PCR; TCRdb's table is partial and in-frame only. The sample shows about 120,000 clones, around 88% of them seen only once. The sample was blood. The receptors here all came from a man between 40 and 49 years old in good health. Each CDR3 is given with its conserved first and last residue. A D gene is named only where the DNA matches it firmly. A clone size is listed for some rows: how often the clone was seen (once, few, many), or a class if it is expanded.

len: 21
abundance: .
v_gene: TRBV7-3
d_gene: TRBD2
j_gene: TRBJ2-1
CDR3nt: TGTGCCAGCAGCTTAACGTTCCTAAGGACTAGCTATTTTTTATCCTACAATGAGCAGTTCTTC
CDR3aa: CASSLTFLRTSYFLSYNEQFF

len: 14
abundance: .
v_gene: TRBV7-2
d_gene: .
j_gene: TRBJ1-6
CDR3nt: TGTGCCAGCAGCTTAGACAGGGCGGTTTCACCCCTCCACTTT
CDR3aa: CASSLDRAVSPLHF

len: 15
abundance: once
v_gene: TRBV19
d_gene: .
j_gene: TRBJ1-2
CDR3nt: TGTGCCAGTAGTACCCAACCGACAGCCAACTATGGCTACACCTTC
CDR3aa: CASSTQPTANYGYTF

len: 14
abundance: .
v_gene: TRBV9
d_gene: .
j_gene: TRBJ1-2
CDR3nt: TGTGCCAGCAGCTCCGGTACGTCTAACTATGGCTACACCTTC
CDR3aa: CASSSGTSNYGYTF

len: 15
abundance: .
v_gene: TRBV19
d_gene: .
j_gene: TRBJ1-5
CDR3nt: TGTGCCAGTAGTATAGATCCGGGGGAGGGTCAGCCCCAGCATTTT
CDR3aa: CASSIDPGEGQPQHF

len: 14
abundance: .
v_gene: TRBV7-2
d_gene: TRBD2
j_gene: TRBJ2-2
CDR3nt: TGTGCCAGCAGCACTAGCGGGGTCACCGGGGAGCTGTTTTTT
CDR3aa: CASSTSGVTGELFF

len: 15
abundance: once
v_gene: TRBV24-1
d_gene: TRBD1
j_gene: TRBJ2-1
CDR3nt: TGTGCCACTCGTAGAGGGACAGGAGGAATCGATGAGCAGTTCTTC
CDR3aa: CATRRGTGGIDEQFF

len: 15
abundance: .
v_gene: TRBV11-2
d_gene: .
j_gene: TRBJ1-2
CDR3nt: TGTGCCAGCAGCTTAGAGTTCGGACTACACTATGGCTACACCTTC
CDR3aa: CASSLEFGLHYGYTF

len: 16
abundance: once
v_gene: TRBV25-1
d_gene: TRBD1
j_gene: TRBJ1-2
CDR3nt: TGTGCCAGCAGTGAATATACCGGGACAGGAAACTATGGCTACACCTTC
CDR3aa: CASSEYTGTGNYGYTF

len: 13
abundance: .
v_gene: TRBV3-1/TRBV3-2
d_gene: TRBD1
j_gene: TRBJ2-7
CDR3nt: TGTGCCAGCAGCCAGCGACAGGGGAACGAGCAGTACTTC
CDR3aa: CASSQRQGNEQYF

len: 16
abundance: .
v_gene: TRBV7-2
d_gene: .
j_gene: TRBJ2-3
CDR3nt: TGTGCCAGCAGCCGCCGAGGGGGAAAAAGCACAGATACGCAGTATTTT
CDR3aa: CASSRRGGKSTDTQYF

len: 15
abundance: few
v_gene: TRBV13
d_gene: .
j_gene: TRBJ1-1
CDR3nt: TGTGCCAGCAGCGAAAGGGGGGTTTTGGACACTGAAGCTTTCTTT
CDR3aa: CASSERGVLDTEAFF

len: 15
abundance: .
v_gene: TRBV7-3
d_gene: .
j_gene: TRBJ1-2
CDR3nt: TGTGCCAGCAGCTTATTACCCGGAGGAAACTATGGCTACACCTTC
CDR3aa: CASSLLPGGNYGYTF

len: 15
abundance: .
v_gene: TRBV6-5
d_gene: .
j_gene: TRBJ1-1
CDR3nt: TGTGCCAGCAGTAACGGGGTACCCTCGGACACTGAAGCTTTCTTT
CDR3aa: CASSNGVPSDTEAFF

len: 13
abundance: .
v_gene: TRBV6-6
d_gene: .
j_gene: TRBJ2-3
CDR3nt: TGTGCCAGCAGTTACCCCGAGGGGGATACGCAGTATTTT
CDR3aa: CASSYPEGDTQYF

len: 13
abundance: .
v_gene: TRBV30
d_gene: .
j_gene: TRBJ2-1
CDR3nt: TGTGCCTGGGGGAGAAACACCTACAATGAGCAGTTCTTC
CDR3aa: CAWGRNTYNEQFF

len: 13
abundance: .
v_gene: TRBV11-1
d_gene: .
j_gene: TRBJ2-7
CDR3nt: TGTGCCAGCAGCTTTTACAGCTCCTACGAGCAGTACTTC
CDR3aa: CASSFYSSYEQYF

len: 13
abundance: .
v_gene: TRBV9
d_gene: TRBD1
j_gene: TRBJ1-2
CDR3nt: TGTGCCAGCAGCCGACAGGGACTCTATGGCTACACCTTC
CDR3aa: CASSRQGLYGYTF

len: 14
abundance: .
v_gene: TRBV9
d_gene: .
j_gene: TRBJ2-3
CDR3nt: TGTGCCAGCAGCGCCGGGACTTCCACAGATACGCAGTATTTT
CDR3aa: CASSAGTSTDTQYF

len: 11
abundance: .
v_gene: TRBV20-1
d_gene: .
j_gene: TRBJ1-2
CDR3nt: TGCAGTGCTAGCTTACAATATGGCTACACCTTC
CDR3aa: CSASLQYGYTF

len: 15
abundance: once
v_gene: TRBV6-2/TRBV6-3
d_gene: TRBD2
j_gene: TRBJ2-7
CDR3nt: TGTGCCAGCAGTCTCGGCGGGACTAGAACCTACGAGCAGTACTTC
CDR3aa: CASSLGGTRTYEQYF

len: 14
abundance: .
v_gene: TRBV4-3
d_gene: .
j_gene: TRBJ2-5
CDR3nt: TGCGCCAGCAGCCAAGATTGGAGCGGGGAGACCCAGTACTTC
CDR3aa: CASSQDWSGETQYF

len: 18
abundance: .
v_gene: TRBV24-1
d_gene: TRBD2
j_gene: TRBJ2-3
CDR3nt: TGTGCCACCAGTGATAAACTAGCGGGGGGACCACTCACAGATACGCAGTATTTT
CDR3aa: CATSDKLAGGPLTDTQYF

len: 16
abundance: .
v_gene: TRBV7-9
d_gene: .
j_gene: TRBJ2-2
CDR3nt: TGTGCCAGCAGCTTATGGGGGGGCCGGAGCACCGGGGAGCTGTTTTTT
CDR3aa: CASSLWGGRSTGELFF

len: 15
abundance: .
v_gene: TRBV7-9
d_gene: TRBD1
j_gene: TRBJ1-1
CDR3nt: TGTGCCAGCAGACGAGGACAGGGAAAGAACACTGAAGCTTTCTTT
CDR3aa: CASRRGQGKNTEAFF

len: 11
abundance: .
v_gene: TRBV20-1
d_gene: .
j_gene: TRBJ2-5
CDR3nt: TGCAGTGCTAGTAGGTGGGAGACCCAGTACTTC
CDR3aa: CSASRWETQYF